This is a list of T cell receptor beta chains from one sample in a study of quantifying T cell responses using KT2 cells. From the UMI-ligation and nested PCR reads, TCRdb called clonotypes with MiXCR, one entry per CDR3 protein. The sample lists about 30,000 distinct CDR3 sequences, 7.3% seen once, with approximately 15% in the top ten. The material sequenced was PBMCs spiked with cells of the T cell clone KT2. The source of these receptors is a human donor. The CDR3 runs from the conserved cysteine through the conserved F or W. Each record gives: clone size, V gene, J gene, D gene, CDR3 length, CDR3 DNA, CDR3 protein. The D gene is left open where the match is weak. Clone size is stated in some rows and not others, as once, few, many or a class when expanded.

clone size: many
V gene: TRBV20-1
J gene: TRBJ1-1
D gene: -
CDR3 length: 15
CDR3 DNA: TGCAGTGCGATCCCAGTTGGTTCAGGTAACACTGAAGCTTTCTTT
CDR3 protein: CSAIPVGSGNTEAFF

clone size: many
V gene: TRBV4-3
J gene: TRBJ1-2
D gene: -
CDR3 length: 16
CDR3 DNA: TGCGCCAGCAGCCCAGCCCCTATCGACTCTAACTATGGCTACACCTTC
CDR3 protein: CASSPAPIDSNYGYTF

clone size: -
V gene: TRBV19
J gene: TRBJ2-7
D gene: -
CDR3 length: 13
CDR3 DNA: TGTGCCAGTAGTGCCCAGGGTTTGTACGAGCAGTACTTC
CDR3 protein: CASSAQGLYEQYF

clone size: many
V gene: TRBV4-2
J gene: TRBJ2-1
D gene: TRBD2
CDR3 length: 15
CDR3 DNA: TGTGCCAGCAGCCCCCTGACTAGCGGGATGACTGAGCAGTTCTTC
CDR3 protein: CASSPLTSGMTEQFF

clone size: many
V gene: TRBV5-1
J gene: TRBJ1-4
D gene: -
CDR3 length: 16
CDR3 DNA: TGCGCCAGCAGCTTGGACGTGCGGAGAACTAATGAAAAACTGTTTTTT
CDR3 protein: CASSLDVRRTNEKLFF

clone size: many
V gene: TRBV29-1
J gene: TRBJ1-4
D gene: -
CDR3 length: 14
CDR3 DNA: TGCAGCGTTGGTGAGGCGGGGGGCAATGAAAAACTGTTTTTT
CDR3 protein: CSVGEAGGNEKLFF

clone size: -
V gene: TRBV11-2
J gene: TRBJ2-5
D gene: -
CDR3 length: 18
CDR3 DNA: TGTGCCAGCAGCTTAGATAGCAGACACATCTTACCCCTCTTGACCCAGTACTTC
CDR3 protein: CASSLDSRHILPLLTQYF

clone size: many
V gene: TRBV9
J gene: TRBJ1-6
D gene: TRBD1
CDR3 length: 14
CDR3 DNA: TGTGCCAGCAGCGGACAGGGGGGGAATTCACCCCTCCACTTT
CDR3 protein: CASSGQGGNSPLHF

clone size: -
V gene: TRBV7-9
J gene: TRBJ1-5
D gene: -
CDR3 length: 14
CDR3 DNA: TGTGCCAGCAGCCATGAATTTCAGGTCAAGCCCCAGCATTTT
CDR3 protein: CASSHEFQVKPQHF

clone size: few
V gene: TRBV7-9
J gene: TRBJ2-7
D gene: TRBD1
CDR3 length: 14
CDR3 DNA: TGTGCCAGCAGCGCGACAGGGGGTAACTACGAGCAGTACTTC
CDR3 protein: CASSATGGNYEQYF

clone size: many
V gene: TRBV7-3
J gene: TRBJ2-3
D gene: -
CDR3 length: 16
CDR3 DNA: TGTGCCAGCAGCTTAACCGGGGGCTCGGGGGCAGATACGCAGTATTTT
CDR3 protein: CASSLTGGSGADTQYF

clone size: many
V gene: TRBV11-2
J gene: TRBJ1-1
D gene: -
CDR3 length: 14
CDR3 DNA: TGTGCCAGCAGCCTACGGCCAACGAACACTGAAGCTTTCTTT
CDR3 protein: CASSLRPTNTEAFF